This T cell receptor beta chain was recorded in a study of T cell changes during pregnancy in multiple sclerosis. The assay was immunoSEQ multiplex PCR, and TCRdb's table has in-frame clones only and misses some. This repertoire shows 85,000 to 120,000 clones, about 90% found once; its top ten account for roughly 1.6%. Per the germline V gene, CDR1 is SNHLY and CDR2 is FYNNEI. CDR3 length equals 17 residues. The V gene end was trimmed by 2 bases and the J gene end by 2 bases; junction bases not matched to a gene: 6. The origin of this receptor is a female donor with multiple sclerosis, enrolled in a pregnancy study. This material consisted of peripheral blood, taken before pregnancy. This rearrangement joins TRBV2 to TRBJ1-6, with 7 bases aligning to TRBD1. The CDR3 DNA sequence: TGTGCCAGCAGTGAACGGGAGGGGGCGGCCTATAATTCACCCCTCCACTTT. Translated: CASSEREGAAYNSPLHF.